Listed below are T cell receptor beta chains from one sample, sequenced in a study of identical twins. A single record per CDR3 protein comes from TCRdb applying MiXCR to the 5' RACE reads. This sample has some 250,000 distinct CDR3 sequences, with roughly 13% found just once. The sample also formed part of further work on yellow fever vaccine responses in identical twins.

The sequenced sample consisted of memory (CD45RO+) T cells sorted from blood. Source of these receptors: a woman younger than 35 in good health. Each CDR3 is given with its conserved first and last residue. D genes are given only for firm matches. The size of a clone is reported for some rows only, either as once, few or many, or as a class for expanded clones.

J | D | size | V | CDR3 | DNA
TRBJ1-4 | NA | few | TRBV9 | CASSVATTEKLFF | TGTGCCAGCAGCGTAGCTACGACAGAAAAACTGTTTTTT
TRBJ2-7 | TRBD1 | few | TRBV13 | CASSLGRGRSYEQYF | TGTGCCAGCAGCTTAGGCAGGGGGCGTAGCTACGAGCAGTACTTC
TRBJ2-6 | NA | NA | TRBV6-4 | CASSGVGLDGANVLTF | TGTGCCAGCAGTGGCGTTGGGTTAGATGGGGCCAACGTCCTGACTTTC
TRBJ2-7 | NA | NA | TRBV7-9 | CASSLQGSVYEQYF | TGTGCCAGCAGCTTACAGGGATCGGTCTACGAGCAGTACTTC
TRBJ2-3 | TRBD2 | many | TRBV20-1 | CSAKPGLADTDTQYF | TGCAGTGCTAAACCGGGACTAGCGGACACAGATACGCAGTATTTT
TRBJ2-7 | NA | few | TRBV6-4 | CASSERDKDEQYF | TGTGCCAGCAGTGAGCGGGACAAGGACGAGCAGTACTTC
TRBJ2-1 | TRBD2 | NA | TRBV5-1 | CASSPGTSGNREQFF | TGCGCCAGCAGCCCCGGGACTAGCGGGAATCGGGAGCAGTTCTTC
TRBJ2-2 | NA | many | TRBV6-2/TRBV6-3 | CASKAAGRTGELFF | TGTGCCAGCAAGGCGGCGGGTCGTACCGGGGAGCTGTTTTTT
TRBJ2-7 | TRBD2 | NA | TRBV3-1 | CASRKAGALYEQYF | TGTGCCAGCAGGAAAGCGGGAGCTCTCTACGAGCAGTACTTC
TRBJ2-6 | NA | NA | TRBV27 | CASSPRTLKSGANVLTF | TGTGCCAGCAGCCCTCGGACACTCAAGAGTGGGGCCAACGTCCTGACTTTC
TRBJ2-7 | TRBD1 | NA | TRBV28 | CASTKGQADSYEQYF | TGTGCCAGCACCAAGGGACAGGCAGACTCCTACGAGCAGTACTTC
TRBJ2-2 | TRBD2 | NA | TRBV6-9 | CASSFSGRSAGELFF | TGTGCCAGCAGTTTTAGCGGGAGATCGGCCGGGGAGCTGTTTTTT
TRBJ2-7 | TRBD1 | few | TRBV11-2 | CASKGDRTYEQYF | TGTGCCAGCAAGGGGGACAGGACCTACGAGCAGTACTTC
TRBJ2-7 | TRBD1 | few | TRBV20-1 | CSASNDRGVYEQYF | TGCAGTGCTAGCAACGACAGGGGAGTATACGAGCAGTACTTC
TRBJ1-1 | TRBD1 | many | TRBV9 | CASSVAGQRNTEAFF | TGTGCCAGCAGCGTAGCGGGACAGAGGAACACTGAAGCTTTCTTT
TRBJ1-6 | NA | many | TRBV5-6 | CASSLSAGLNSPLHF | TGTGCCAGCAGCTTGTCGGCAGGGTTGAACTCACCCCTCCACTTT
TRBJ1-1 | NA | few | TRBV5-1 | CASSLDGYGGGTEAFF | TGCGCCAGCAGCTTGGATGGATACGGTGGGGGCACTGAAGCTTTCTTT
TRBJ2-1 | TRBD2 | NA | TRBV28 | CALSLMVAGVAPYNEQFF | TGTGCCCTCAGTTTAATGGTAGCGGGGGTCGCTCCCTACAATGAGCAGTTCTTC
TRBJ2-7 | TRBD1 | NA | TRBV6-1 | CASKTGQTSYEQYF | TGTGCCAGCAAAACGGGACAGACCTCCTACGAGCAGTACTTC
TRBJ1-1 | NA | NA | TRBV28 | CASSLVGVTEAFF | TGTGCCAGCAGTTTAGTGGGGGTCACTGAAGCTTTCTTT
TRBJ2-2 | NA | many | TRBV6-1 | CASSLLATGELFF | TGTGCCAGCAGCCTTCTAGCGACCGGGGAGCTGTTTTTT
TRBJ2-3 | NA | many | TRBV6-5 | CASSFGGDTQYF | TGTGCCAGCAGTTTTGGAGGGGATACGCAGTATTTT
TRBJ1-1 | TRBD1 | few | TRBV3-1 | CASSQSNRGQNTEAFF | TGTGCCAGCAGCCAAAGCAACAGGGGGCAGAACACTGAAGCTTTCTTT
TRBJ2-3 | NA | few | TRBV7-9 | CASSSPTGPGTDTQYF | TGTGCCAGCAGCAGCCCTACGGGACCCGGCACAGATACGCAGTATTTT
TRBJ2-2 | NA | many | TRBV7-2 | CASSSRVAGELFF | TGTGCCAGCAGCTCCCGAGTGGCCGGGGAGCTGTTTTTT
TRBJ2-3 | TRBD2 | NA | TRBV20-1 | CSASSGGFTDTQYF | TGCAGTGCTTCTAGCGGGGGGTTCACAGATACGCAGTATTTT
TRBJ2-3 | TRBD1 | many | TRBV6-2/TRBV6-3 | CASSYSTSRSLQGAADTQYF | TGTGCCAGCAGTTACTCGACATCTAGGAGCCTACAGGGGGCTGCAGATACGCAGTATTTT
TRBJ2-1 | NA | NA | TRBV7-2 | CASRPTGTSYNEQFF | TGTGCCAGCAGGCCGACCGGGACTTCCTACAATGAGCAGTTCTTC
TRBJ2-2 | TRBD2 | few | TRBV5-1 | CASSYLAENTGELFF | TGCGCCAGCAGCTACCTAGCGGAGAACACCGGGGAGCTGTTTTTT
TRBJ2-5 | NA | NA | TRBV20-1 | CSARAGAGTQYF | TGCAGTGCTAGAGCGGGGGCCGGGACCCAGTACTTC
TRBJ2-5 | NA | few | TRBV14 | CASSQDERGTQYF | TGTGCCAGCAGCCAAGACGAGAGGGGGACCCAGTACTTC
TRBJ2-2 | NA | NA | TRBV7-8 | CASSLKWGPNTGELFF | TGTGCCAGCAGCTTAAAGTGGGGGCCCAACACCGGGGAGCTGTTTTTT
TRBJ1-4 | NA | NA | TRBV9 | CASGSGAVEKLFF | TGTGCCAGCGGTTCGGGGGCGGTTGAAAAACTGTTTTTT
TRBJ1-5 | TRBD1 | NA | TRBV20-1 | CSATFAADRVDQPQHF | TGCAGTGCTACCTTCGCGGCAGACAGGGTGGATCAGCCCCAGCATTTT
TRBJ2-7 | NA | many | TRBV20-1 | CSAMESRDYEQYF | TGCAGTGCCATGGAGAGTCGGGACTACGAGCAGTACTTC
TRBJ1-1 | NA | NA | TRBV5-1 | CASSLLGFRDTEAFF | TGCGCCAGCAGCTTGCTAGGGTTTCGAGACACTGAAGCTTTCTTT
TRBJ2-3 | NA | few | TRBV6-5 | CASSYSSGGSGTDTQYF | TGTGCCAGCAGTTACTCTTCAGGCGGCTCGGGAACAGATACGCAGTATTTT
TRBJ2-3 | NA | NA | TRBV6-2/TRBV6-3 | CASGLITDTQYF | TGTGCCAGCGGACTTATCACAGATACGCAGTATTTT
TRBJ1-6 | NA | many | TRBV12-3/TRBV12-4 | CASSSDRPGRNSPLHF | TGTGCCAGCAGTTCCGACCGCCCGGGGAGGAATTCACCCCTCCACTTT
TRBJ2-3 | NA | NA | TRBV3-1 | CASSHRGGDTQYF | TGTGCCAGCAGCCACAGGGGAGGAGATACGCAGTATTTT